The next 18 T cell receptor beta chains were all read from a single sample in a study of blood T cell repertoires in COVID-19. Clones were sequenced by immunoSEQ multiplex PCR, and TCRdb holds only the in-frame ones, with some missing. The sample holds roughly 260,000 clones, around 87% seen once. The sequenced sample was peripheral blood. The receptors were gathered from a woman between 45 and 60 years old with acute or convalescent COVID-19.

This clone came up a few times. The chain couples TRBV30 to TRBJ1-2; TRBD1 matches at 9 bases. This CDR3 is built from 15 residues. Trimming took 8 bases from V and 4 from J; bases not matched to a gene: 14. CDR1 and CDR2 (germline): GTSNPN, SVGIG (reference sequence). CDR3 nucleotide sequence: TGTGCCGCTACTCGCCGGGACAGGGCCAGCTATGGCTACACCTTC. Translation: CAATRRDRASYGYTF. Full variable domain (remainder filled in from reference TRBV30 and TRBJ1-2): SQTIHQWPATLVQPVGSPLSLECTVEGTSNPNLYWYRQAAGRGLQLLFYSVGIGQISSEVPQNLSASRPQDRQFILSSKKLLLSDSGFYLCAATRRDRASYGYTFGSGTRLTVV.

The rearrangement links TRBV27 to TRBJ1-1; no reliable D call. CDR1 and CDR2 (germline): MNHEY, SMNVEV (reference sequence). Trimming pared 7 bases from V and 5 bases from J, leaving 17 bases between. This CDR3 comprises 14 residues. DNA for the CDR3: TGTGCCAGCACCCCCTTCGGGGTTCCTACTGAAGCTTTCTTT. Translation gives CASTPFGVPTEAFF.

The chain employs TRBV6-5 and TRBJ1-6; D gene unclear. CDR1 is MNHEY and CDR2 is SVGAGI in the germline V gene. The CDR3 extends over 12 amino acids. V lost 2 bases, J lost 8 bases, and 4 bases lay in between. CDR3 DNA: TGTGCCAGCAGTTACACGGATTCACCCCTCCACTTT. Amino acids: CASSYTDSPLHF.

V is TRBV29-1 and J is TRBJ2-3, with TRBD1 matching 7 bases. CDR1 and CDR2 (germline): SQVTM, ANQGSEA. The V gene end was trimmed by 3 bases and the J gene end by 4 bases; junction bases not matched to a gene: 7. CDR3 size: 14 residues. CDR3 sequence reads: CSVDPSQGADTQYF. The CDR3 DNA is TGCAGCGTTGACCCTTCCCAGGGGGCAGATACGCAGTATTTT.

V gene TRBV11-2 combines with J gene TRBJ1-1; tentatively, D is TRBD1 (6 bases). CDR1 SGHAT and CDR2 FQNNGV come from the germline V gene. CDR3 size: 16 residues. Between the trimmed V and J ends, which lost 4 bases and 5 bases, there was a span of 20 bases. This chain's CDR3 is CASSSRAVTGRTEAFF. Written as DNA, the CDR3 is TGTGCCAGCAGCTCCCGTGCCGTTACAGGGCGGACTGAAGCTTTCTTT.

This clone has a handful of counts. The V call is TRBV4-1, the J call TRBJ1-2; 8 positions match TRBD1. Germline CDR1 and CDR2: MGHRA and YSYEKL. The CDR3 length is 16 residues. The junction had 7 bases not matched to a gene; V was cut back by 2 bases and J by 2 bases. CDR3 loop: CASSQPRTGKNYGYTF. In DNA form, the CDR3 reads TGCGCCAGCAGCCAACCTCGGACAGGGAAGAACTATGGCTACACCTTC.

This rearrangement joins TRBV12-3 or TRBV12-4 to TRBJ2-1; D not certain. This CDR3 is built from 13 residues. The ends were cut back, 2 bases at V and 10 bases at J, with 12 bases in the middle. This CDR3 is CASSLTPTNEQFF. The CDR3 DNA reads TGTGCCAGCAGTTTAACCCCTACGAACGAGCAGTTCTTC.

V gene TRBV5-1 combines with J gene TRBJ2-1; 13 bases are a match to TRBD2. Germline lookup yields CDR1 SGHRS and CDR2 YFSETQ. The ends lost 4 bases at V and 2 bases at J; junction bases unmatched: 6. The CDR3 is 17 amino acids. In nucleotides, the CDR3 is TGCGCCAGCAGCCCCGGGACTAGCGGGGCGCCCTACAATGAGCAGTTCTTC. Amino acids: CASSPGTSGAPYNEQFF. The variable domain in full, with the rest retrieved from reference TRBV5-1 and TRBJ2-1, is KAGVTQTPRYLIKTRGQQVTLSCSPISGHRSVSWYQQTPGQGLQFLFEYFSETQRNKGNFPGRFSGRQFSNSRSEMNVSTLELGDSALYLCASSPGTSGAPYNEQFFGPGTRLTVL.

V usage is TRBV6-2 or TRBV6-3 and J usage is TRBJ2-2, with TRBD2 matching 7 bases. The trim removed 6 bases at V and 5 bases at J, leaving 3 bases unmatched. Germline values: CDR1 MNHEY, CDR2 SVGEGT. This CDR3 region has 13 residues. The CDR3 loop reads CASSPGRTGELFF. CDR3 DNA: TGTGCCAGCAGCCCCGGGAGGACCGGGGAGCTGTTTTTT.

This clone has just one count. V gene TRBV19 combines with J gene TRBJ2-6; possibly TRBD2 for D (6 bases). The CDR3 runs to 15 residues. The germline V gene has CDR1 LNHDA and CDR2 SQIVND (reference sequence). V lost 10 bases to trimming and J lost 2 bases, with 15 bases between them. CDR3 DNA: TGTGCCATCTCTAATCCGGGGGCTGGGGCCAACGTCCTGACTTTC. Translating gives CAISNPGAGANVLTF. Combining the CDR3 with reference TRBV19 and TRBJ2-6 gives the whole variable domain DGGITQSPKYLFRKEGQNVTLSCEQNLNHDAMYWYRQDPGQGLRLIYYSQIVNDFQKGDIAEGYSVSREKKESFPLTVTSAQKNPTAFYLCAISNPGAGANVLTFGAGSRLTVL.

The gene calls are TRBV15 and TRBJ2-5; TRBD2 aligns across 9 bases. CDR1 LNHNV and CDR2 YYDKDF come from the germline V gene (reference sequence). CDR3 length: 16 residues. Germline trimming cut 0 bases from V and 5 bases from J; bases unmatched to any gene: 7. The CDR3 loop is CATSRDSGSRMETQYF. CDR3 DNA sequence: TGTGCCACCAGCAGAGATAGCGGGAGCCGAATGGAGACCCAGTACTTC.

This clone came up a few times. J is TRBJ2-5 and V is TRBV3-1 (or the pseudogene TRBV3-2), with a weak D call TRBD1 (8 bases). This CDR3 spans 20 amino acids. Per the germline V gene, CDR1 is LGHDT and CDR2 is YNNKEL (reference sequence). V was cut by 4 bases and J by 1 base, with 28 bases left in between. CDR3 loop: CASSLPTGGIAGVVQETQYF. The CDR3 DNA follows: TGTGCCAGCAGCCTGCCCACAGGGGGGATAGCGGGTGTCGTCCAAGAGACCCAGTACTTC.

J is TRBJ2-1 and V is TRBV5-4, with TRBD2 matching over 12 bases. The CDR3 is made up of 15 amino acids. The trim removed 4 bases at V and 8 bases at J, leaving 7 bases unmatched. Germline assignment: CDR1 SGHNT and CDR2 YYREEE (reference sequence). CDR3 coding DNA: TGTGCCAGCAGCCGTCTAGCGGGAGGGCCGGATGAGCAGTTCTTC. Residues: CASSRLAGGPDEQFF.

The chain employs TRBV5-5 and TRBJ1-2; D might be TRBD1 (5 bases). Germline values: CDR1 SGHKS, CDR2 YYEKEE (reference sequence). The CDR3 contains 13 residues. Between the trimmed V and J ends, which lost 7 bases and 3 bases, there was a span of 13 bases. The CDR3 loop is CASSPTGDYGYTF. The CDR3 DNA reads as TGTGCCAGCTCCCCCACGGGGGACTATGGCTACACCTTC.

This clone appeared a single time. J is TRBJ2-7 and V is TRBV2; TRBD1 matches 10 bases. CDR3 length: 14 amino acids. V gave up 5 bases and J gave up 4 bases; unmatched junction bases: 5. In germline, CDR1 is SNHLY, CDR2 FYNNEI. The CDR3 nucleotides read TGTGCCAGCAGTCCAAGGGACAGGGGATACGAGCAGTACTTC. Translating it yields CASSPRDRGYEQYF.

This clone was observed a single time. The chain recombines TRBV19 with TRBJ2-1; 14 nucleotides agree with TRBD2. The CDR3 runs 15 residues. Germline CDR1 and CDR2: LNHDA and SQIVND (reference sequence). With V trimmed by 4 bases and J by 9 bases, 5 bases remained unmatched. The DNA of the CDR3 is TGTGCCAGTAGTAGGGGACTAGCGGGAGTAATTGAGCAGTTCTTC. Its protein is CASSRGLAGVIEQFF.

The CDR3: CASAGVDMNTEAFF. For the CDR3, the DNA is TGTGCCAGCGCGGGCGTAGACATGAACACTGAAGCTTTCTTT. This chain connects TRBV19 to TRBJ1-1; D remains ambiguous. The CDR3 totals 14 residues. CDR1 is LNHDA, CDR2 SQIVND, per germline (reference sequence). V lost 9 bases and J 0 bases, leaving 14 bases between the germline ends.

The rearrangement joins TRBV7-2 to TRBJ2-2, with TRBD2 matching over 10 bases. The CDR3 contains 15 residues. The trim removed 6 bases at V and 5 bases at J, leaving 6 bases unmatched. Germline lookup yields CDR1 SGHTA and CDR2 FQGNSA. The CDR3, as DNA: TGTGCCAGCAGTCCGGGACTAGCGTCGACCGGGGAGCTGTTTTTT. This encodes CASSPGLASTGELFF. Based on the CDR3 plus reference TRBV7-2 and TRBJ2-2, the full variable domain is GAGVSQSPSNKVTEKGKDVELRCDPISGHTALYWYRQSLGQGLEFLIYFQGNSAPDKSGLPSDRFSAERTGGSVSTLTIQRTQQEDSAVYLCASSPGLASTGELFFGEGSRLTVL.